This T cell receptor (beta chain) comes out of a study of cytomegalovirus exposure and HLA in healthy donors. The PCR contained 60 Vbeta and 13 Jbeta primers. TCRdb's table, derived via immunoSEQ multiplex PCR, lists solely in-frame clones and lacks some. This table has about 170,000 clones, around 76% appearing once. The CDR3 loop spans 14 amino acids. CDR1 SGHTA and CDR2 FQGTGA come from the germline V gene. With V trimmed by 2 bases and J by 2 bases, 3 bases remained unmatched. The table lists this clone with a few counts. This sequence joins TRBV7-3 and TRBJ2-7; 7 nucleotides line up with TRBD1. The sample comprised PBMCs. This TCR came from a girl under 18 in good health and CMV-seropositive. CDR3 sequence reads: CASSLSGGPYEQYF. The CDR3 nucleotides are TGTGCCAGCAGCTTATCAGGGGGACCCTACGAGCAGTACTTC.